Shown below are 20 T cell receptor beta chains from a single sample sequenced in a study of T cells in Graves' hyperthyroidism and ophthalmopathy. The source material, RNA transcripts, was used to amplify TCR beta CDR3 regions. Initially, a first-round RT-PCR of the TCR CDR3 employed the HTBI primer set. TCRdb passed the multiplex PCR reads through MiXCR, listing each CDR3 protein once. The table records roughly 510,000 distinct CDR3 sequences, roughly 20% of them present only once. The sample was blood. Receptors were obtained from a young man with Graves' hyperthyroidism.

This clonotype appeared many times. The CDR3 is CASSFGTSGEQYF. The CDR3 DNA reads TGTGCCAGCAGTTTCGGGACTAGCGGCGAGCAGTACTTC. The V and J genes are TRBV28 and TRBJ2-7; 11 bases agree with TRBD2. Germline CDR1 is MDHEN and CDR2 is SYDVKM. This CDR3 is 13 amino acids long. J was trimmed by 6 bases and V by 3 bases; bases with no gene match: 1.

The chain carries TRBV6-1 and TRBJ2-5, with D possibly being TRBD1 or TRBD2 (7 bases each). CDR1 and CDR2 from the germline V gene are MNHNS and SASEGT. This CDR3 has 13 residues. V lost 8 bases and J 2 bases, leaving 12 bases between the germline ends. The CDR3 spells CASQGGPQETQYF. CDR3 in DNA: TGTGCCAGCCAGGGGGGGCCTCAAGAGACCCAGTACTTC.

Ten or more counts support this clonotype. CDR3 sequence reads: CASSRETGGTEAFF. In nucleotides, the CDR3 is TGTGCCAGCAGCAGGGAGACAGGGGGCACTGAAGCTTTCTTT. V usage is TRBV7-8 and J usage is TRBJ1-1; TRBD1 matches 9 bases. The ends lost 5 bases at V and 4 bases at J; junction bases unmatched: 5. This CDR3 region has 14 residues. Per the germline V gene, CDR1 is SGHVS and CDR2 is FQNEAQ.

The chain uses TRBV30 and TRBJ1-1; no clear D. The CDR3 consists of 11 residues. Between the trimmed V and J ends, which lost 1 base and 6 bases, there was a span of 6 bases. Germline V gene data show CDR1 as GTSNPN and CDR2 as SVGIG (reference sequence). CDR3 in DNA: TGTGCCTGGAGTGCGGATGCTGAAGCTTTCTTT. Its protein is CAWSADAEAFF. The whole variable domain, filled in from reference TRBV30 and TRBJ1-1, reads SQTIHQWPATLVQPVGSPLSLECTVEGTSNPNLYWYRQAAGRGLQLLFYSVGIGQISSEVPQNLSASRPQDRQFILSSKKLLLSDSGFYLCAWSADAEAFFGQGTRLTVV.

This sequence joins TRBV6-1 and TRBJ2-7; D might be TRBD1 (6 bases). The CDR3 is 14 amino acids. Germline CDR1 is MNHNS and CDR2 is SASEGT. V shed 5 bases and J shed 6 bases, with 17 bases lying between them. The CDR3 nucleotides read TGTGCCAGCAGTATTTCCGGGACAACGGCCGAGCAGTACTTC. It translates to CASSISGTTAEQYF.

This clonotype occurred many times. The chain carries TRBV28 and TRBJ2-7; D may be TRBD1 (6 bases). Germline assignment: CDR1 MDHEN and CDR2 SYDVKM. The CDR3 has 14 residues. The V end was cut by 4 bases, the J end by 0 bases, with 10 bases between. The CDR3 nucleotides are TGTGCCAGCAGTTGGGACACTGACTCCTACGAGCAGTACTTC. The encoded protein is CASSWDTDSYEQYF.

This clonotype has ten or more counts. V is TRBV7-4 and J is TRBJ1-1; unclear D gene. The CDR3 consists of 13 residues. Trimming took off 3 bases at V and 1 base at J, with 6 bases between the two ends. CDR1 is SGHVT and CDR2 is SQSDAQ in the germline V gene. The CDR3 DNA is TGTGCCAGCAGCTTCCACGGGAACACTGAAGCTTTCTTT. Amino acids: CASSFHGNTEAFF.

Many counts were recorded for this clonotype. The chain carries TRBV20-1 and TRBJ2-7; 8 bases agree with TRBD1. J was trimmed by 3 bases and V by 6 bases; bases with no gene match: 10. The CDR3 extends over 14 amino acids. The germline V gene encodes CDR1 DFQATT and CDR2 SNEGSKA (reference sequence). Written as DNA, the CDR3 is TGCAGTGCCCCCGGTGACAGGGGACTCTACGAGCAGTACTTC. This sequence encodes CSAPGDRGLYEQYF.

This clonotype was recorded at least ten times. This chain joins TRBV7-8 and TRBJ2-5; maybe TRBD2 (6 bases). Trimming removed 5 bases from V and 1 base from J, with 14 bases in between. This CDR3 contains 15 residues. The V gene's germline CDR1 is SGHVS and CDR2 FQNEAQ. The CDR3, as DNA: TGTGCCAGCAGCCGGAGGGTCCGCCTCCAAGAGACCCAGTACTTC. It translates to CASSRRVRLQETQYF.

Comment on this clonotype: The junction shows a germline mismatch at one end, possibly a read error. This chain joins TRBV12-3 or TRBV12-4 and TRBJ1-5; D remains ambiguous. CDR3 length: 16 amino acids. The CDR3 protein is CATSFGGRESNRPQRF. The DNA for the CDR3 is TGTGCCACCAGTTTTGGCGGCCGCGAGAGCAATCGGCCCCAGCGTTTT.

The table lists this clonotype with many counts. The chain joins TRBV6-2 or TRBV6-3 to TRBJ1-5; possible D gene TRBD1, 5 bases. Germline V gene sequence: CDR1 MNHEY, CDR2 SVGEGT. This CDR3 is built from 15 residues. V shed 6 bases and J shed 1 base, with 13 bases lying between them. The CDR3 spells CASRTTAWSNQPQHF. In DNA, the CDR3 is TGTGCCAGCAGGACGACAGCGTGGAGCAATCAGCCCCAGCATTTT.

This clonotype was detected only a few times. The CDR3 sequence: CASSSHRGGWNTEAFF. Written as DNA, the CDR3 is TGTGCCAGCAGCTCCCACAGGGGAGGGTGGAACACTGAAGCTTTCTTT. This rearrangement joins TRBV11-2 to TRBJ1-1, with 7 bases that match TRBD1. Germline V lookup: CDR1 SGHAT, CDR2 FQNNGV. V trimming: 4 bases; J trimming: 1 base; junction bases outside the gene matches: 9. The CDR3 has 16 residues.

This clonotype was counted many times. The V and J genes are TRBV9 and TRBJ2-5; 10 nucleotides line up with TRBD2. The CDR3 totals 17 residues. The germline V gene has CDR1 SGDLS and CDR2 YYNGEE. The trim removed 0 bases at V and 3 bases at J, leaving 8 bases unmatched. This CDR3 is CASSVAPTGLAEETQYF. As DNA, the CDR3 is TGTGCCAGCAGCGTAGCCCCCACCGGACTAGCGGAAGAGACCCAGTACTTC. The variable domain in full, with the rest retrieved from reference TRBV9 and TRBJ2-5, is DSGVTQTPKHLITATGQRVTLRCSPRSGDLSVYWYQQSLDQGLQFLIQYYNGEERAKGNILERFSAQQFPDLHSELNLSSLELGDSALYFCASSVAPTGLAEETQYFGPGTRLLVL.

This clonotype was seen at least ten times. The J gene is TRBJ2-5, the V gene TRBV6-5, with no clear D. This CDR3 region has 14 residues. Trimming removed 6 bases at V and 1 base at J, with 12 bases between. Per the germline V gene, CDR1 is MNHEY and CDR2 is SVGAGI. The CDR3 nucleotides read TGTGCCAGCAGCTTCGGACGGTCCCAAGAGACCCAGTACTTC. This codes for CASSFGRSQETQYF.

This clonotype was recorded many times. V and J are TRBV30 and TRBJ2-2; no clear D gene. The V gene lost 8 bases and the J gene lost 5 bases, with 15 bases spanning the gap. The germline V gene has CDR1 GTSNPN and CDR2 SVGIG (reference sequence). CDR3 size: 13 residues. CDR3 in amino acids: CALRASRTGELFF. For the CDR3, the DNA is TGTGCCCTTAGGGCCTCCAGGACCGGGGAGCTGTTTTTT.

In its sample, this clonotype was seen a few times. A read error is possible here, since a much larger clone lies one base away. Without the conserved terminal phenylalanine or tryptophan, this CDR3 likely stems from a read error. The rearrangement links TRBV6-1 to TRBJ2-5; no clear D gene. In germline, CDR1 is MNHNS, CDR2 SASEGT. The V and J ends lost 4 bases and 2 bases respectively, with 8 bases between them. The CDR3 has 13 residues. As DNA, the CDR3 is TGTGCCAGCAGTGTGAGCCCGCAAGAGACCCAGTACTCC. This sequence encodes CASSVSPQETQYS.

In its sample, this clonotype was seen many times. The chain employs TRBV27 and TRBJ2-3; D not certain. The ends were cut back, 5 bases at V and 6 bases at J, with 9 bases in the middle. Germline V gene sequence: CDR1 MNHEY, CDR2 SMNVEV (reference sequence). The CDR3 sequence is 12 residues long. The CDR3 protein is CASSPQADTQYF. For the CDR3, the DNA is TGTGCCAGCAGTCCCCAAGCGGATACGCAGTATTTT.

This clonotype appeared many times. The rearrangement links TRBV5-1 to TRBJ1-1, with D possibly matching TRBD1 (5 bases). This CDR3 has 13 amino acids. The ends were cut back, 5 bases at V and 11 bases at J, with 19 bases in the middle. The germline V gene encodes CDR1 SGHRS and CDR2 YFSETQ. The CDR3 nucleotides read TGCGCCAGCAGGGATGACAGAGGGCGAGGGGCTTTCTTT. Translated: CASRDDRGRGAFF.

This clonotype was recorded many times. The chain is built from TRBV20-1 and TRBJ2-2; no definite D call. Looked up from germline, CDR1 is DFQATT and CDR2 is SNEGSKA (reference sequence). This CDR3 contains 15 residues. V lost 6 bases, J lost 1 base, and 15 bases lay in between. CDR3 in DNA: TGCAGTGCAAGGTTTTTTCAAGGGAACACCGGGGAGCTGTTTTTT. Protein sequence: CSARFFQGNTGELFF.

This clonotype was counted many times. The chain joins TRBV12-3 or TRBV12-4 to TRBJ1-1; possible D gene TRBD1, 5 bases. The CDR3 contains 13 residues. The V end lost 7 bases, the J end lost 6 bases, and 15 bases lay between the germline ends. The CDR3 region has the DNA TGTGCCAGCACCATTGGGGGACGAGCTGAAGCTTTCTTT. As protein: CASTIGGRAEAFF.